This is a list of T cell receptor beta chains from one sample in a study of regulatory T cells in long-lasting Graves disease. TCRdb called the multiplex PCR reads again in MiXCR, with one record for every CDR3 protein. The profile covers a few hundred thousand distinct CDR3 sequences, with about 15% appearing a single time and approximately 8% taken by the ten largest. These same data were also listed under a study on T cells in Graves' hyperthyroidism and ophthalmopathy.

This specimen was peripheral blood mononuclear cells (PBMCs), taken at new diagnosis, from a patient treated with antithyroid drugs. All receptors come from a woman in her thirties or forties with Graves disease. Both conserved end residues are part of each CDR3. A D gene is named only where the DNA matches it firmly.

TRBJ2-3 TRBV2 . CASSGFGEFAQYF
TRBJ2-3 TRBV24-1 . CATSDLSDTQYF
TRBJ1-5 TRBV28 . CASSIIGLVNYQPQHF
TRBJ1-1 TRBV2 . CASSDRVGAEAFF
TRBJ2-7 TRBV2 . CASRDTGWKSYEQYF
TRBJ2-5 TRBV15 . CATSIRDSEETQYF
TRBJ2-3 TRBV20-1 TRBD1 CSAARTGGSDTQYF
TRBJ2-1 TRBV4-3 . CASSQDGRTEQFF
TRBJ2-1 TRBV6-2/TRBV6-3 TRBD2 CASSYSRPGLAGGRDEQFF
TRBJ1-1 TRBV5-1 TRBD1 CASSLGGQGGKTEAFF
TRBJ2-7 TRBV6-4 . CASIQMQGQLEQYF
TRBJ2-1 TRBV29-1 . CSVEDYSSYNEQFF
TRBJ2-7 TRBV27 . CASSLSWNSYEQYF
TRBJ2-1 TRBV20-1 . CSPWASVHPSEQFF
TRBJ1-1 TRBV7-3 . CASSPRGGGTEAFF
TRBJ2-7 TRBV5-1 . CASSLTVNEQYF
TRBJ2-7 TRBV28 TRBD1 CASSPAGTVLYEQYF
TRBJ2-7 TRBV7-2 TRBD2 CASSKTSAYEQYF
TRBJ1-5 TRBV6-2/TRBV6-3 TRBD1 CASSGGQGNIWVGNQPQHF
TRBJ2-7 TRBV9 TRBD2 CASSVGLSTSGSSYEQYF
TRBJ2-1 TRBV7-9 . CASSLEVEQFF
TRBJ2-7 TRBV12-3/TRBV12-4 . CASSLTGRPPYEQYF
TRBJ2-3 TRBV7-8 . CASSYGPASTDTQYF
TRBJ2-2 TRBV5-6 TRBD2 CASSIGLAGANTGELFF
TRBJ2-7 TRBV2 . CASSDPADISSYEQYF
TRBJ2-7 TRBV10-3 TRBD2 CAISPSGRAREQYF
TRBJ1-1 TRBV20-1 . CSARGVGLYTEAFF
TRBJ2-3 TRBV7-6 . CASSPPQVGRGTDTQYF
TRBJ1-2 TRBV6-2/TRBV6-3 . CASGWGTNPGYTF
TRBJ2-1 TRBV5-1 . CASSKDMDGPGERFF
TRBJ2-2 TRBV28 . CASSFWDENTGELFF
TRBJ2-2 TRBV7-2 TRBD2 CASSLGEGAGANTGELFF
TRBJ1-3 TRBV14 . CASSPRGVSGNTIYF
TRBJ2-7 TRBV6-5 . CASSPSFGQYF
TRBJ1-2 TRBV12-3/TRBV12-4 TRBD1 CASSEGTGSNGYTF